The entry below gives a single TCR beta chain sequence along with its context. What it binds is unknown. The authors ran a second PCR of about 7 to 12 cycles using a sample-barcoded 5' primer and a J-beta primer mix. TCRdb re-analysed the 5' RACE reads in MiXCR, keeping a single row per CDR3 protein. The sample has roughly 1,800,000 distinct CDR3 sequences, around 50% seen once. These data originate in a study of blood T cells in healthy people across ages. Findings and limits, study-wide: Unsorted PBMCs prevented conclusive naive versus antigen-experienced comparison. Roughly linear declines in TCR beta diversity per million T cells occurred with age.

The specimen sequenced was blood. The sequence derives from a woman aged 40 to 55 in good health.

The CDR3 nucleotides are TGTGCCAGCAGCCCCGGACAGTATCCCCAAGAGACCCAGTACTTC. As protein: CASSPGQYPQETQYF. The V and J genes are TRBV14 and TRBJ2-5; perhaps TRBD1 as D (6 bases). CDR1 is SGHDN, CDR2 FVKESK, per germline. The CDR3 spans 15 residues. The V and J ends lost 4 bases and 1 base respectively, with 13 bases between them.